This T cell receptor (beta chain) was obtained from a study of CXCR3-negative and CXCR3-positive naive CD8 T cells. Comments on this clonotype: Its antigen remains unknown.

Preparation of TRB cDNA libraries relied on 5' RACE carrying UMI labels. Reanalyzing the 5' RACE reads, TCRdb keeps one entry per CDR3 protein, without DNA. The sample table sets out roughly 100,000 distinct CDR3 sequences. Germline assignment: CDR1 MGHDK and CDR2 SYGVNS. This CDR3 region has 12 residues. CD45RO-CCR7+CD27+CD95- was the phenotype of naive CD8+ T cells. Study observations and caveats: Surface CD5 was comparable between naive subsets; TCR strength was inferred from TRB CDR3 properties. Cryopreserved cells showed partially decreased CXCR3 expression, and most assays used fresh PBMCs. The TRB CDR3s that CXCR3-positive naive cells carried were more hydrophobic than those of CXCR3-negative naive cells. In both naive subsets diversity was comparably high, whereas memory CD8+ cells showed much lower diversity.

This TCR came from a human donor in good health. Some clones in this sample may be carry-over from other donors' samples. The chain couples TRBV25-1 to TRBJ1-2. Material for sequencing was naive CXCR3+ CD8+ T cells from blood. This sample's subset: CD45RO-CCR7+CD27+CD95- naive CD8+ T cells expressing CXCR3 (TNR3+). The CDR3 protein is CASSGDLDGYTF.